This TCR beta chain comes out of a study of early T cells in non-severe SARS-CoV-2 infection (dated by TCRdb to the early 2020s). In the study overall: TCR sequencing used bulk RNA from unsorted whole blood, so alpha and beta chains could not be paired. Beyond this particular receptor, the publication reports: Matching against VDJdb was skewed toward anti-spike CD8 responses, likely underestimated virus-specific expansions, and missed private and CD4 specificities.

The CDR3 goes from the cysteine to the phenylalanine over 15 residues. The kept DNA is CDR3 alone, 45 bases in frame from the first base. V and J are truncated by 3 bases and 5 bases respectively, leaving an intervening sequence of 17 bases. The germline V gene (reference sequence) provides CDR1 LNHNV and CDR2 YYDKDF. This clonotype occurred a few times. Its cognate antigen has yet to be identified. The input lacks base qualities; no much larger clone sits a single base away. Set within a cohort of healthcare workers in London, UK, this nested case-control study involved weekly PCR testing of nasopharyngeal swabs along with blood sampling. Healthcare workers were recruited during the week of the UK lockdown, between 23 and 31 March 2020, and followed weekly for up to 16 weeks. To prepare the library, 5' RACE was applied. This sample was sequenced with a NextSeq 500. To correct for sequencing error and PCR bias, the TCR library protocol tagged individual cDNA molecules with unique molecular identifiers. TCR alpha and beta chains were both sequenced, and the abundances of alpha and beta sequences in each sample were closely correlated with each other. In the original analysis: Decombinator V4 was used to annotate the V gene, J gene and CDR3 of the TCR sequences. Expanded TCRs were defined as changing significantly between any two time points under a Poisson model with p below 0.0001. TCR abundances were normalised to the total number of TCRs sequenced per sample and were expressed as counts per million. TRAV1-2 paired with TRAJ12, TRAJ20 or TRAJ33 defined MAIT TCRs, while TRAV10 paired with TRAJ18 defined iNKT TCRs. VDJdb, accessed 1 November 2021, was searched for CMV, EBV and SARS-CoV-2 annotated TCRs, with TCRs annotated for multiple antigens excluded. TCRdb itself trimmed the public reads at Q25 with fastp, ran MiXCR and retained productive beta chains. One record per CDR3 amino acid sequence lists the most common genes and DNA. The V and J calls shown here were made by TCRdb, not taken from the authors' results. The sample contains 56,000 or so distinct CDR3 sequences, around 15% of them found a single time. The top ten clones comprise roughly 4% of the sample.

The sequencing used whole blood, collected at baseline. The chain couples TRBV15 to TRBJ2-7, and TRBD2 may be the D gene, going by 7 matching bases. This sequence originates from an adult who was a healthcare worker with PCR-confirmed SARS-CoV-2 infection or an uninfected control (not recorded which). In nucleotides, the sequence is TGTGCCACCAGCAGCGAAGGGGGGGCGGACGACGAGCAGTACTTC. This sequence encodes CATSSEGGADDEQYF.